The clone carrying this TCR beta chain has more than one count but fewer than ten. The data stem from a study of cytomegalovirus exposure and HLA in healthy donors. The study ran its PCR with 60 Vbeta and 13 Jbeta primers. The repertoire was sequenced with immunoSEQ multiplex PCR; TCRdb's copy has only in-frame clones and lacks some. The data hold roughly 140,000 clones, with 80% to 90% observed a single time. The ends were cut back, 0 bases at V and 2 bases at J, with 8 bases in the middle. This CDR3 is built from 15 residues. CDR1 SGHNT and CDR2 YENEEA come from the germline V gene. The chain combines TRBV11-3 with TRBJ2-1; D is possibly TRBD2 (5 bases). The sequencing input was PBMCs. The sequence came from a woman aged 40 to 50 in good health and CMV-seropositive. CDR3 region: CASSLDGEPYNEQFF. DNA of the CDR3: TGTGCCAGCAGCTTAGACGGGGAGCCCTACAATGAGCAGTTCTTC.